This TCR beta chain was sequenced during a study of T cell changes during pregnancy in multiple sclerosis. Profiled with immunoSEQ multiplex PCR; TCRdb holds only in-frame clones, not every one. The sample shows approximately 79,000 clones, approximately 90% of them seen only once. This CDR3 is 17 amino acids long. V was shortened by 0 bases and J by 7 bases, with 19 bases between the two germline ends. The TCR was taken from a female donor with multiple sclerosis, enrolled in a pregnancy study. The chain has TRBV23-1 and TRBJ2-1; D is possibly TRBD2 (6 bases). TRBV23-1 is classed as an ORF, of uncertain function. The source material was CD4+ T cells from peripheral blood mononuclear cells, sampled before pregnancy. CDR3 nucleotide sequence: TGCGCCAGCAGTCAATCGCCCCCCCGGGGGTCGGGAAATGAGCAGTTCTTC. Protein: CASSQSPPRGSGNEQFF.